This TCR beta chain was recovered during a study of human T cells and chemical hapten exposure. Study-level information: Throughout the roughly 24-week study, diphenylcyclopropenone was applied weekly to the patients' scalps. Study-level findings and limits: A positive correlation with patch test score was shown by PT1 expanded TCR counts.

TCRdb reprocessed the RACE reads with MiXCR, giving one entry per CDR3 protein. Among more than 300,000 distinct CDR3 sequences listed, 5.1% were seen once. Described time point: pre-sensitization, week 0. The treatment: therapeutic diphenylcyclopropenone sensitization with weekly scalp DPC. Total RNA extraction was carried out from unfractionated whole blood. Turning to this clonotype: Its target is unknown.

Trimming stripped 0 bases from V and 6 bases from J, with 11 bases between. The CDR3 spans 14 residues. Germline CDR1 reads MGHRA; CDR2 reads YSYEKL. The rearrangement uses TRBV4-1 and TRBJ1-2, with D tentatively TRBD1 (5 bases). The source was whole blood, collected in connection with sensitization to the hapten diphenylcyclopropenone (DPC). This clonotype was sampled from a woman aged 45-59 years with alopecia areata. Some clones in this sample may be carry-over from other donors' samples. The DNA of the CDR3 is TGCGCCAGCAGCCAAGATATCCAGGGAAATGGCTACACCTTC. Amino acid sequence: CASSQDIQGNGYTF.